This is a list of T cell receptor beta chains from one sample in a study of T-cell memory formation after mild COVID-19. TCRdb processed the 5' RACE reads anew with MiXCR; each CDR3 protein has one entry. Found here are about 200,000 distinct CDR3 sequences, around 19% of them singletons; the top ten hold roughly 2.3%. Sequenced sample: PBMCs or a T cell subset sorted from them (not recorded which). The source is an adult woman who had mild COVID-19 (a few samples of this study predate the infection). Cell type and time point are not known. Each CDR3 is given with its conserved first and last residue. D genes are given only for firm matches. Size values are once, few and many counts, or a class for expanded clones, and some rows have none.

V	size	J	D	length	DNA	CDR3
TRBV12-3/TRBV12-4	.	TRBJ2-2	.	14	TGTGCCAGCAGTTTTAACGGGGGCACCGGGGAGCTGTTTTTT	CASSFNGGTGELFF
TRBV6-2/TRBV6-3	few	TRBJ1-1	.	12	TGTGCCAGCAGTTACTCGACGGGTGAAGCTTTCTTT	CASSYSTGEAFF
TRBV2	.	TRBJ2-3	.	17	TGTGCCAGCAGGACCCGACGGGGAGAGCGGGGCACAGATACGCAGTATTTT	CASRTRRGERGTDTQYF
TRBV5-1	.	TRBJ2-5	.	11	TGCGCCAGCAGCGAGGGAGAGACCCAGTACTTC	CASSEGETQYF
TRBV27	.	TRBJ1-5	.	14	TGTGCCAGCAATCAGTTTTATAGCAATCAGCCCCAGCATTTT	CASNQFYSNQPQHF
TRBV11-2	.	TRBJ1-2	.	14	TGTGCCAGCAGCTCTTACACCACCTCCTATGGCTACACCTTC	CASSSYTTSYGYTF
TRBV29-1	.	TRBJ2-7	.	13	TGCAGCGTTGTGACTAGGTTGTCCTACGAGCAGTACTTC	CSVVTRLSYEQYF
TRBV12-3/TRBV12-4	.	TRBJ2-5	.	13	TGTGCCAGCAGTTTAGGGGACTCAGAGACCCAGTACTTC	CASSLGDSETQYF
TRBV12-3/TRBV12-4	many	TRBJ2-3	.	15	TGTGCCAGCAGTCATAGGACGAGCAGCACAGATACGCAGTATTTT	CASSHRTSSTDTQYF
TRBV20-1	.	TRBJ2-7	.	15	TGCAGTGCTAGAGCGGCTACCGGGACCTCCTACGAGCAGTACTTC	CSARAATGTSYEQYF
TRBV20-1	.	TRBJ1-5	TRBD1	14	TGCAGTGCAAAACCGGGACAGGGGGGTCAGCCCCAGCATTTT	CSAKPGQGGQPQHF
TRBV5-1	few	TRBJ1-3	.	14	TGCGCCACCAGACGGGATCACTCTGGAAACACCATATATTTT	CATRRDHSGNTIYF
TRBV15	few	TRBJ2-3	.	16	TGTGCCACCAGCAAGGCCGCGTTGTCGGTCACAGATACGCAGTATTTT	CATSKAALSVTDTQYF
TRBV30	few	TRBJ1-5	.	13	TGTGCCTGGAGGGGGCAGGGCAATCAGCCCCAGCATTTT	CAWRGQGNQPQHF
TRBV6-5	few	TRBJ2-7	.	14	TGTGCCAGCAGTTACGGGACACTCACCTACGAGCAGTACTTC	CASSYGTLTYEQYF
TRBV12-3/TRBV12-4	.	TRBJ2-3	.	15	TGTGCCAGCAGCCCGGAGACGCCTAGCACAGATACGCAGTATTTT	CASSPETPSTDTQYF
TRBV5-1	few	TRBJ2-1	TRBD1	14	TGCGCCAGCAGCCCCACCGGGACAGGGCATGAGCAGTTCTTC	CASSPTGTGHEQFF
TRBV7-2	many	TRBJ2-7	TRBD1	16	TGTGCCAGCAGCTTAGCGAGGGGGCGATTCTCCTACGAGCAGTACTTC	CASSLARGRFSYEQYF
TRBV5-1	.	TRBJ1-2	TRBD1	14	TGCGCCAGCAGCTCGGACAGGGCCTGTCATGGCTACACCTTC	CASSSDRACHGYTF
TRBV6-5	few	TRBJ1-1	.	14	TGTGCCAGCAGTTACATTACAGGGAACACTGAAGCTTTCTTT	CASSYITGNTEAFF
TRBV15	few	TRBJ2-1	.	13	TGTGCCACCAGCAGAGATTTTGGCGATGAGCAGTTCTTC	CATSRDFGDEQFF
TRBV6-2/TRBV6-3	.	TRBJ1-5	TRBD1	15	TGTGCCAGCAGGCCCCAGGGGGCGAGCAATCAGCCCCAGCATTTT	CASRPQGASNQPQHF
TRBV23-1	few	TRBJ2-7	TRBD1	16	TGCGCCAGCAGTCAATCTTCGAACAGGGGGCCAAACGAGCAGTACTTC	CASSQSSNRGPNEQYF
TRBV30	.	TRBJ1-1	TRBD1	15	TGTGCCTCTCGGACAGGGGGCCAACGGAACACTGAAGCTTTCTTT	CASRTGGQRNTEAFF
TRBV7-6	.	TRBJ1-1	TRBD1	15	TGTGCCAGCAGCCTGACCGGACAGGGTCGGACTGAAGCTTTCTTT	CASSLTGQGRTEAFF